This TCR beta chain was recovered during a study of T cell changes during pregnancy in multiple sclerosis. Germline V lookup: CDR1 SGHRS, CDR2 YFSETQ. Trimming removed 0 bases from V and 2 bases from J, with 8 bases in between. This CDR3 is 14 amino acids long. The table came from immunoSEQ multiplex PCR; TCRdb's copy has only in-frame clones and leaves some out. There are tens of thousands of clones in the sample; just over 90% occur only once, and approximately 1% lies in the top ten. V gene TRBV5-1 combines with J gene TRBJ1-1; D is uncertain. This sample comprised peripheral blood, obtained in the third trimester of pregnancy. The sequence came from a female donor with multiple sclerosis, enrolled in a pregnancy study. CDR3 in DNA: TGCGCCAGCAGCTTGGTCGCAGGCAACACTGAAGCTTTCTTT. Amino acid sequence: CASSLVAGNTEAFF.